This TCR beta chain was sequenced for a study of blood T cell repertoires in COVID-19. Study-wide background: Researchers got acute and convalescent COVID-19 samples from the United States, Italy and Spain. Sample material is recorded as cDNA or gDNA derived from T cells, B-cell-depleted T cells, or PBMCs.

The CDR3 contains 15 residues. Germline assignment: CDR1 LGHDT and CDR2 YNNKEL (reference sequence). V dropped 0 bases and J dropped 7 bases, with 15 bases sitting between them. Methods used by the authors: Amplifying reference gene primers gave estimates of nucleated cell counts. Here immunoSEQ multiplex PCR was the method, and the copy in TCRdb shows in-frame clones only, minus some. V and J calls and clone size are copied from that table; D and trimming were computed from the DNA. This sample carries around 260,000 clones, about 88% of them seen once, and the ten largest clones take approximately 4%.

This receptor was taken from a man between 18 and 29 years old with active or convalescent COVID-19. Sample: peripheral blood. The V and J genes are TRBV3-1 (or the pseudogene TRBV3-2) and TRBJ1-2; D gene uncertain. CDR3 protein: CASSQEGTPQVGYTF. CDR3 nucleotides: TGTGCCAGCAGCCAAGAGGGCACACCCCAGGTTGGCTACACCTTC.